Following are 7 T cell receptor beta chains from one sample sequenced in a study of CD4 T cells in relation to SARS-CoV-2 and coronaviruses. These receptors have no identified antigens. Sequenced by immunoSEQ multiplex PCR; TCRdb stores in-frame clones only, minus some. Of approximately 41,000 clones detected, roughly 84% appear once; the ten largest clones hold 1% to 1.5%. The sample comprised naive CD4+ T cells from PBMCs, cultured in vitro. Subset described: naive CD4+ T cells isolated by negative enrichment. These receptors all come from an adult with COVID-19.

The chain links TRBV11-2 to TRBJ2-5, with TRBD2 matching over 9 bases. From germline, CDR1 is SGHAT and CDR2 FQNNGV. V was pared by 1 base and J by 5 bases, with 8 bases of the junction left unmatched. The CDR3 is made up of 16 amino acids. CDR3 sequence: CASSLGAGGGIETQYF. The CDR3 nucleotides read TGTGCCAGCAGCTTAGGTGCGGGAGGGGGGATCGAGACCCAGTACTTC.

In its sample, this clone was seen once. V is TRBV9 and J is TRBJ2-7; D ambiguous. The V end lost 4 bases, the J end lost 0 bases, and 11 bases lay between the germline ends. The length of the CDR3 is 14 residues. The germline V gene encodes CDR1 SGDLS and CDR2 YYNGEE. CDR3 sequence (DNA): TGTGCCAGCAGCTTCCGACCGACCTCCTACGAGCAGTACTTC. It encodes CASSFRPTSYEQYF.

The rearrangement uses TRBV6-5 and TRBJ2-7, with TRBD2 as a possible D gene (5 bases). Deletions cut 5 bases from V and 7 bases from J, with 15 bases between. The germline gives CDR1 MNHEY, CDR2 SVGAGI. The CDR3 spans 13 residues. The chain's CDR3 is CASSRTPRDEQYF. The CDR3 bases are TGTGCCAGCAGTCGGACCCCACGGGATGAGCAGTACTTC.

The chain employs TRBV19 and TRBJ1-5; 10 nucleotides line up with TRBD1. Trimming cost V 4 bases and J 9 bases; bases outside gene matches: 15. The CDR3 is 17 amino acids. CDR1 LNHDA and CDR2 SQIVND come from the germline V gene (reference sequence). The CDR3 protein is CASSTTGTGDPPPPQHF. The CDR3 DNA is TGTGCCAGTAGTACCACCGGGACAGGGGATCCCCCTCCGCCCCAGCATTTT.

The chain is built from TRBV4-1 and TRBJ1-1; D is unresolved. This CDR3 has 15 amino acids. Germline CDR1 is MGHRA and CDR2 is YSYEKL. Trimming took off 0 bases at V and 4 bases at J, with 12 bases between the two ends. CDR3: CASSQEREWGTEAFF. CDR3 sequence (DNA): TGCGCCAGCAGCCAAGAGAGGGAATGGGGCACTGAAGCTTTCTTT.

This chain joins TRBV5-3 and TRBJ1-6; 8 bases are a match to TRBD1. TRBV5-3 is an ORF for which the function is uncertain. V lost 4 bases, J lost 8 bases, and 8 bases stayed unmatched. The CDR3 has 15 amino acids. For the CDR3, the DNA is TGTGCCAGAAGCCCTCCAGGGGGCTGGGATTCACCCCTCCACTTT. Translated, it gives CARSPPGGWDSPLHF.

The V and J genes are TRBV19 and TRBJ1-5; D gene uncertain. From germline, CDR1 is LNHDA and CDR2 SQIVND (reference sequence). The CDR3 contains 13 residues. Trimming cost V 4 bases and J 4 bases, with 8 bases left between them. The CDR3 loop reads CASSKDTNQPQHF. CDR3 in DNA: TGTGCCAGTAGTAAAGACACGAATCAGCCCCAGCATTTT.